This paragraph reports one TCR beta chain. Its antigen is currently unknown. Template material for amplifying TCR beta CDR3 regions consisted of RNA transcripts. Initially, a first-round RT-PCR of the TCR CDR3 employed the HTBI primer set. TCRdb processed the multiplex PCR reads anew with MiXCR; each CDR3 protein has one entry. This table holds about 350,000 distinct CDR3 sequences, about a sixth found once. This entry belongs to a study of T cells in Graves' hyperthyroidism and ophthalmopathy. Overall study context: The initial diagnosis was the point when peripheral blood was collected, ahead of any treatment.

General observations from the study: Model output signaled ophthalmopathy a median about 6.3 months ahead of onset.

Germline V lookup: CDR1 MGHRA, CDR2 YSYEKL. The CDR3 covers 14 residues. Trimming left V 3 bases short and J 4 bases short, with 12 bases between. Patients between 18 and 65 years old had hyperthyroidism, newly diagnosed and lasting under 2 months. The clonotype comes from a woman in her 30s with Graves' hyperthyroidism that later progressed to Graves' ophthalmopathy. Sequenced sample: blood. The chain employs TRBV4-1 and TRBJ2-5; D ambiguous. In nucleotides, the CDR3 is TGCGCCAGCAGCCATCTTTTTTCGGGAGAGACCCAGTACTTC. Its translation: CASSHLFSGETQYF.